The clone carrying this TCR beta chain was counted ten times or more. The same CDR3 can be traced to other DNA sequences in this sample. CDR1 and CDR2 from the germline V gene are MDHEN and SYDVKM. With V trimmed by 3 bases and J by 5 bases, 4 bases remained unmatched. This CDR3 contains 14 residues. This sample is drawn from a study of shared clonotypes between healthy human individuals. Sequencing used immunoSEQ multiplex PCR; TCRdb keeps in-frame clones, though not all of them. The repertoire consists of approximately 440,000 clones, with 60% to 80% occurring once and the leading ten covering around 12%.

The sequence was obtained from a woman aged 40 to 55 in good health. Some clones in this sample may be carry-over from other donors' samples. Input material: PBMCs. The chain combines TRBV28 with TRBJ2-5; 9 bases match TRBD2. Written as DNA, the CDR3 is TGTGCCAGCAGTTTGGGCGGGGGGGCGGAGACCCAGTACTTC. It yields the protein CASSLGGGAETQYF. Looking up the rest from reference TRBV28 and TRBJ2-5 gives the full variable domain: DVKVTQSSRYLVKRTGEKVFLECVQDMDHENMFWYRQDPGLGLRLIYFSYDVKMKEKGDIPEGYSVSREKKERFSLILESASTNQTSMYLCASSLGGGAETQYFGPGTRLLVL.